Given below is one T cell receptor beta chain in context. Its antigen is not known. Germline V gene sequence: CDR1 SGHKS, CDR2 YYEKEE (reference sequence). V gave up 0 bases and J gave up 3 bases, with 27 bases separating them. This CDR3 region has 20 residues. The sample is drawn from a study of T cell responses to AZD1222 COVID-19 vaccine. General study results and limits: A rise in Spike-specific TCR breadth and depth followed two AZD1222 doses. The donor cohort was predominantly white British with a female majority, and clonal diversity may have been underestimated. The study identified only a handful of AZD1222 recipients as seropositive at baseline. Spike was spanned by vaccine-associated CD4 TCRs, with dominance at 160-218 and 743-854.

TCRdb's table, derived via immunoSEQ multiplex PCR, lists solely in-frame clones and lacks some. The table lists around 200,000 clones, roughly 93% of them singletons, with approximately 0.98% in the top ten. This TCR was sampled from an adult in good health. The chain has TRBV5-5 and TRBJ1-1; D not certain. Sequencing used peripheral blood, obtained on day 0 of AZD1222 vaccination. CDR3 DNA sequence: TGTGCCAGCAGCTTGGCCATTTCAGTGGACGTACGGGATTTTCACACTGAAGCTTTCTTT. Translated, it gives CASSLAISVDVRDFHTEAFF.